This TCR beta chain is drawn from a study of STAT5B mutations in CD4+ large granular lymphocyte leukemia. Sequencing was at survey level. Only in-frame clones appear in the TCRdb table, and some are missing; sequencing was by immunoSEQ multiplex PCR. This sample carries over 20,000 clones, about four fifths of them seen once, and the ten largest clones take less than 0.35%. This clone was observed a handful of times. The V and J ends lost 0 bases and 4 bases respectively, with 13 bases between them. The CDR3 runs 15 residues. Germline V gene data show CDR1 as MNHEY and CDR2 as SMNVEV (reference sequence).

The sample taken for sequencing was CD4+ T cells from blood buffy coats. The receptor's source is a human donor in good health. The chain has TRBV27 and TRBJ2-7, with TRBD1 as a possible D gene (5 bases). The CDR3 nucleotides are TGTGCCAGCAGTTTATCGGGGCAGCCAGCGTACGAGCAGTACTTC. Protein: CASSLSGQPAYEQYF.